A single sample gave rise to the 12 T cell receptor beta chains below, sequenced in a study of blood T cells in healthy people across ages. The use of a sample-barcoded 5' primer and a J-beta primer mix characterized a second PCR of roughly 6 to 11 cycles. MiXCR, run by TCRdb on the 5' RACE reads, gives a single entry per CDR3 protein. The sample includes 1 million or so distinct CDR3 sequences, 20% to 25% of them seen just once. This same sample was also taken into another study, of T cells of mothers and their children.

The sample comprised blood. The origin of the receptors is a girl aged 2-15 years in good health.

The chain uses TRBV5-1 and TRBJ2-3; D is unclear. The CDR3 contains 13 residues. Germline values: CDR1 SGHRS, CDR2 YFSETQ. Trimming left V 6 bases short and J 6 bases short, with 14 bases between. This CDR3 is CASTPSLGDTQYF. The CDR3, as DNA: TGCGCCAGCACCCCCTCGTTAGGGGATACGCAGTATTTT.

In its sample, this clonotype was seen a few times. The germline gene is not matched at one end of the junction; a read error may be the cause. This CDR3 is CASSLSLRQKGPF. DNA of the CDR3: TGTGCCAGCAGTTTGTCCCTACGCCAAAAGGGACCCTTC. The chain is built from TRBV12-3 or TRBV12-4 and TRBJ2-7; D may be TRBD1 or TRBD2 (5 bases each). The CDR3 consists of 13 residues.

At least ten counts were recorded for this clonotype. The chain joins TRBV9 to TRBJ2-5; 12 bases match TRBD2. Germline CDR1 reads SGDLS; CDR2 reads YYNGEE. The CDR3 is 16 amino acids. Trimming removed 0 bases from V and 5 bases from J; junction bases left unmatched: 5. CDR3 in DNA: TGTGCCAGCAGCGTAGATCTAGCGGGAGGGGGTGAGACCCAGTACTTC. Translation: CASSVDLAGGGETQYF.

The rearrangement joins TRBV20-1 to TRBJ1-4; the match to TRBD1 covers 9 bases. This CDR3 spans 12 amino acids. From germline, CDR1 is DFQATT and CDR2 SNEGSKA (reference sequence). CDR3 in amino acids: CIGEQGAGKLFF. The CDR3 DNA reads TGCATAGGAGAACAGGGGGCTGGAAAACTGTTTTTT.

The chain carries TRBV10-3 and TRBJ2-1, with D hard to call. The V and J ends lost 7 bases and 5 bases respectively, with 12 bases between them. This CDR3 has 13 amino acids. Per the germline V gene, CDR1 is ENHRY and CDR2 is SYGVKD. CDR3 in DNA: TGTGCCATCACACTGGGATCCGACAATGAGCAGTTCTTC. Translating it yields CAITLGSDNEQFF.

The table lists this clonotype with a few counts. The CDR3 nucleotides read TGTGCCAGCAGCTTAGCTGGGACAGGGGGCAGAGGTGAAGCTTTCTTT. Protein: CASSLAGTGGRGEAFF. V is TRBV7-8 and J is TRBJ1-1; TRBD1 aligns across 12 bases. Trimming removed 0 bases from V and 7 bases from J; junction bases left unmatched: 6. This CDR3 region has 16 residues. Germline V gives CDR1 SGHVS, CDR2 FQNEAQ.

The J gene is TRBJ2-1, the V gene TRBV5-6; D might be TRBD2 (5 bases). The CDR3 totals 13 residues. CDR1 and CDR2 (germline): SGHDT, YYEEEE. The ends were cut back, 2 bases at V and 6 bases at J, with 9 bases in the middle. The CDR3 nucleotides are TGTGCCAGCAGCTTAACTAGGTTCAATGAGCAGTTCTTC. This gives the protein CASSLTRFNEQFF.

V and J are TRBV9 and TRBJ2-2, with D uncertain. Trimming stripped 2 bases from V and 1 base from J, with 12 bases between. The CDR3 consists of 16 residues. Germline CDR1 reads SGDLS; CDR2 reads YYNGEE. CDR3 nucleotides: TGTGCCAGCAGCGTTCGAGCTGCCAAGAACACCGGGGAGCTGTTTTTT. It yields the protein CASSVRAAKNTGELFF.

This clonotype has only a few counts. The V gene is TRBV20-1, the J gene TRBJ2-7; D uncertain. Trimming removed 7 bases at V and 0 bases at J, with 13 bases between. There are 13 residues in the CDR3. CDR1 DFQATT and CDR2 SNEGSKA come from the germline V gene (reference sequence). DNA of the CDR3: TGCAGTGTGCAGGCCCCAAACTCCTACGAGCAGTACTTC. Its protein product is CSVQAPNSYEQYF.

J is TRBJ1-3 and V is TRBV5-1; D remains ambiguous. This CDR3 has 15 amino acids. V lost 0 bases and J 1 base, leaving 8 bases between the germline ends. The germline V gene encodes CDR1 SGHRS and CDR2 YFSETQ. As DNA, the CDR3 is TGCGCCAGCAGCTTGGAGACCGGGTCTGGAAACACCATATATTTT. This translates into CASSLETGSGNTIYF.

This clonotype was observed many times. In nucleotides, the CDR3 is TGTGCCAGCAGCTTGACGAGACTGAACACTGAAGCTTTCTTT. Amino acids: CASSLTRLNTEAFF. The V call is TRBV7-2, the J call TRBJ1-1; D gene uncertain. This CDR3 contains 14 residues. The V gene lost 3 bases and the J gene lost 0 bases, with 8 bases spanning the gap. In germline, CDR1 is SGHTA, CDR2 FQGNSA.

A few counts support this clonotype. The chain has TRBV4-1 and TRBJ2-7; either TRBD1 or TRBD2 may fit D (6 bases each). The CDR3 consists of 13 residues. Germline V gene lookup returns CDR1 MGHRA and CDR2 YSYEKL. The V and J ends lost 8 bases and 0 bases respectively, with 11 bases between them. CDR3 amino acids: CASAGGDSYEQYF. The CDR3, as DNA: TGCGCCAGCGCCGGGGGCGACTCCTACGAGCAGTACTTC.